One sample yielded the 4 T cell receptor beta chains listed below, sequenced in a study of cytomegalovirus exposure and HLA in healthy donors. PCR amplification relied on 60 Vbeta primers (plus 13 Jbeta primers). Generated by immunoSEQ multiplex PCR, the TCRdb table keeps only in-frame clones and is missing some. The data contain approximately 96,000 clones, less than 85% of them singletons. Sequencing was done on a sample of PBMCs. The receptor set was obtained from a male donor in good health and CMV-seronegative.

This rearrangement joins TRBV5-4 to TRBJ2-1; D may be TRBD1 (5 bases). From germline, CDR1 is SGHNT and CDR2 YYREEE (reference sequence). The CDR3 is made up of 16 amino acids. The V end lost 0 bases, the J end lost 0 bases, and 10 bases lay between the germline ends. Written as DNA, the CDR3 is TGTGCCAGCAGCTTGGGGGGCAGCAGCTCCTACAATGAGCAGTTCTTC. Amino acids: CASSLGGSSSYNEQFF.

The V call is TRBV27, the J call TRBJ2-3; 8 bases fit TRBD1. V shed 11 bases, J shed 3 bases, and the junction held 16 bases outside the gene matches. The CDR3 has 16 amino acids. Germline values: CDR1 MNHEY, CDR2 SMNVEV (reference sequence). Here the CDR3 reads CAASPRYRGSTDTQYF. The CDR3 nucleotides read TGTGCCGCATCACCCCGTTACAGGGGGAGTACAGATACGCAGTATTTT.

The CDR3 loop reads CASSLGTGGTYEQYF. In DNA, the CDR3 is TGTGCCAGCAGCTTAGGGACAGGGGGAACCTACGAGCAGTACTTC. The rearrangement joins TRBV7-9 to TRBJ2-7; TRBD1 agrees at 10 bases. Trimming at V came to 1 base and at J to 2 bases, leaving 2 bases not matched to a gene. The CDR3 loop spans 15 amino acids. Germline V CDR1 and CDR2: SEHNR, FQNEAQ (reference sequence).

The chain has TRBV4-1 and TRBJ1-3; TRBD1 matches 8 bases. Germline CDR1 and CDR2: MGHRA and YSYEKL. The CDR3 extends over 15 amino acids. Trimming at V came to 0 bases and at J to 6 bases, leaving 4 bases not matched to a gene. The CDR3: CASSQDGQGANTIYF. CDR3 DNA sequence: TGCGCCAGCAGCCAAGATGGTCAGGGGGCAAACACCATATATTTT.